This TCR beta chain was found in a study of T-cell reconstitution after alpha-beta-depleted transplantation in children. Study-wide results and caveats: From newly produced T cells came most of the T-cell counts and diversity one year after transplant. Alpha-beta T cells present about two months after transplant were reported to originate from several hundred expanded graft clones. It was surviving recipient T cells and thymic progenitors that gave some patients high TCRbeta diversity at day 60.

A word on this clonotype: Its antigen remains unidentified.

Unique molecular identifiers tagged the TCRbeta library. TCRdb recomputed calls from the PCR reads with MiXCR, one row per CDR3 protein. Of about a million distinct CDR3 sequences listed, around 30% are singletons. V was shortened by 0 bases and J by 8 bases, with 17 bases between the two germline ends. The CDR3 extends over 16 amino acids. The germline V gene encodes CDR1 KGHSH and CDR2 LQKENI. The chain joins TRBV18 to TRBJ2-1, with TRBD2 as a possible D gene (5 bases). This specimen was PBMCs, mostly from graft donor cells, taken 360 days after TCRalphabeta/CD19-depleted stem cell transplant. This clonotype was obtained from a boy in the first two years of life who had a stem cell transplant for SCID, so the T cells may come from the graft donor. The CDR3 DNA is TGTGCCAGCTCACCACCAGGTCTAGCTGGTTCGGATGAGCAGTTCTTC. It yields the protein CASSPPGLAGSDEQFF.